The clone carrying this T cell receptor beta chain occurred a few times. A single record per CDR3 protein comes from TCRdb applying MiXCR to the RACE reads. Counted here are roughly 380,000 distinct CDR3 sequences, approximately 5% occurring once; the ten biggest clones make up 2.5% to 3%. Time point reported: pre-sensitization, week 0. The treatment was: therapeutic diphenylcyclopropenone sensitization with weekly scalp DPC. This CDR3 has 14 amino acids. The germline CDR1 and CDR2 sequences are DFQATT and SNEGSKA (reference sequence). Losses at the gene ends were 6 bases for V and 11 bases for J; bases not matched to a gene: 17. This entry belongs to a study of human T cells and chemical hapten exposure.

This TCR derives from a woman aged 45-60 years with alopecia areata. Some clones in this sample may be carry-over from other donors' samples. Specimen: whole blood, collected in connection with sensitization to the hapten diphenylcyclopropenone (DPC). This chain joins TRBV20-1 and TRBJ1-1; 8 nucleotides agree with TRBD1. CDR3 in amino acids: CSALNRGWALWAFF. DNA of the CDR3: TGCAGTGCCCTAAACAGGGGGTGGGCTTTATGGGCTTTCTTT.